Below, one TCR beta chain is given with its context. As yet, its antigen is unknown. These data come from a study of CD8+ T cells in alopecia areata. This CDR3 is built from 16 residues. Germline V lookup: CDR1 SQVTM, CDR2 ANQGSEA. The V gene lost 4 bases and the J gene lost 4 bases, with 21 bases spanning the gap. Broader study findings: For patients receiving tofacitinib, scalp clonality and expanded CD8+ clones among the top 100 significantly decreased. With tofacitinib ongoing, many expanded lesional clones persisted in both scalp and blood.

The treatment was: oral pan-JAK inhibitor, 5-10 mg twice daily. Sorting from PBMCs produced CD4+ and CD8+ T cells. Reverse transcribed after extraction, RNA yielded cDNA as the sequencing template. Repertoires were generated with immunoSEQ multiplex PCR, while TCRdb's copy carries only in-frame clones and drops some. Altogether 150,000 to 200,000 clones are present, around 60% being singletons, with the ten largest covering 10% to 15%. This rearrangement joins TRBV29-1 to TRBJ2-3, with D perhaps being TRBD1 or TRBD2 (5 bases each). This TCR was sampled from a human donor with alopecia areata. Material: CD8+ T cells sorted from blood, obtained at week 24, from a patient treated with tofacitinib. The CDR3 nucleotides read TGCAGCGTTGTGGGGACGGGGAATCTTGGGGCAGATACGCAGTATTTT. Protein product: CSVVGTGNLGADTQYF.